This passage covers 6 T cell receptor beta chains from one sample sequenced in a study of T cells in Graves' hyperthyroidism and ophthalmopathy. There were TCR beta CDR3 regions amplified from RNA transcripts. TCR CDR3 regions were first amplified by RT-PCR with HTBI primers. TCRdb re-analysed the multiplex PCR reads in MiXCR, keeping a single row per CDR3 protein. The data show roughly 500,000 distinct CDR3 sequences, over 45% seen once. Input material: peripheral blood or thyroid tissue (not recorded which). The origin of the receptors is an adult woman with Graves' disease, either hyperthyroidism or ophthalmopathy (not recorded which).

This clonotype was recorded at least ten times. The V call is TRBV7-9, the J call TRBJ2-7; 10 nucleotides agree with TRBD2. J lost 3 bases, V lost 5 bases, and 7 bases had no gene match. The CDR3 runs to 15 residues. Germline V gives CDR1 SEHNR, CDR2 FQNEAQ (reference sequence). The DNA of the CDR3 is TGTGCCAGCAGCCCGCCCCTAGCGGGAGACTACGAGCAGTACTTC. Protein product: CASSPPLAGDYEQYF.

Comments on this clonotype: Possible read error: a much larger clone is one base away. The gene calls are TRBV5-1 and TRBJ2-5, with D possibly TRBD2 on 5 matching bases. Germline-derived CDR1 and CDR2 are SGHRS and YFSETQ. This CDR3 region has 17 residues. CDR3 DNA sequence: TGTGCCAGCAGCTTCGACGGGCCCAGGAGGCCTCAAGAGACCCAGTACTTC. This translates into CASSFDGPRRPQETQYF.

The V and J genes are TRBV5-1 and TRBJ2-7, with TRBD2 matching 8 bases. Germline CDR1 and CDR2: SGHRS and YFSETQ. The CDR3 sequence is 14 residues long. The V gene end was trimmed by 6 bases and the J gene end by 3 bases; junction bases not matched to a gene: 8. For the CDR3, the DNA is TGCGCCAGCACCGCGGGGACTAGAGGCTACGAGCAGTACTTC. Amino acid sequence: CASTAGTRGYEQYF.

This clonotype was observed at least ten times. The rearrangement links TRBV14 to TRBJ1-2; D not resolved. This CDR3 has 14 residues. Per the germline V gene, CDR1 is SGHDN and CDR2 is FVKESK. V was cut by 3 bases and J by 5 bases, with 13 bases left in between. The CDR3, as DNA: TGTGCCAGCAGCCAGGGCAGTCTAGGATATGGCTACACCTTC. As protein: CASSQGSLGYGYTF.

This rearrangement joins TRBV2 to TRBJ2-5, with 7 bases lining up with TRBD1. This CDR3 comprises 12 residues. With V trimmed by 5 bases and J by 5 bases, 2 bases remained unmatched. Per the germline V gene, CDR1 is SNHLY and CDR2 is FYNNEI. The CDR3 DNA follows: TGTGCCAGCAGTACAGGGGCCGAGACCCAGTACTTC. This codes for CASSTGAETQYF.

This chain joins TRBV7-9 and TRBJ1-1; D may be TRBD1 (5 bases). CDR1 is SEHNR, CDR2 FQNEAQ, per germline (reference sequence). Trimming stripped 5 bases from V and 7 bases from J, with 20 bases between. The CDR3 consists of 15 residues. For the CDR3, the DNA is TGTGCCAGCAGCCCTCCGGGACTAGCGGGGCGTGAAGCTTTCTTT. The encoded protein is CASSPPGLAGREAFF.